One and the same sample provided the 16 T cell receptor beta chains below, sequenced in a study of T cell repertoires in cytomegalovirus infection. TCRdb redid the calling of the reads with MiXCR, one entry per CDR3 protein. The table has roughly 170,000 distinct CDR3 sequences, about 20% seen once. No antigen has been assigned to these receptors. Sequenced here: CD8+ T cells from cultured PBMCs, sampled from culture after CMV antigen stimulation. The receptors derive from a human donor in good health (CMV status not recorded). Some clones in this sample may be carry-over from other donors' samples.

This clonotype was counted ten times or more. CDR3 amino acids: CASSLTVSYGYTF. Here the CDR3 DNA reads TGTGCCAGCAGCTTAACAGTCTCCTATGGCTACACCTTC. The chain carries TRBV7-6 and TRBJ1-2; D is uncertain. Trimming took 2 bases from V and 4 from J, leaving 8 bases between them. The germline V gene has CDR1 SGHVS and CDR2 FNYEAQ. The CDR3 has 13 residues. Complete variable domain (other parts from reference TRBV7-6 and TRBJ1-2): GAGVSQSPRYKVTKRGQDVALRCDPISGHVSLYWYRQALGQGPEFLTYFNYEAQQDKSGLPNDRFSAERPEGSISTLTIQRTEQRDSAMYRCASSLTVSYGYTFGSGTRLTVV.

This clonotype came up a few times. The chain joins TRBV12-3 or TRBV12-4 to TRBJ2-1; 11 bases map to TRBD2. This CDR3 spans 14 amino acids. V lost 8 bases and J lost 8; bases outside the gene matches: 8. The CDR3 protein is CASQSSGGAYEQFF. The CDR3 region has the DNA TGTGCCAGCCAGAGTAGCGGGGGGGCCTATGAGCAGTTCTTC.

The V call is TRBV7-6, the J call TRBJ2-3; weak D call: TRBD2 (6 bases). Between the trimmed V and J ends, which lost 5 bases and 2 bases, there was a span of 20 bases. This CDR3 is built from 17 residues. In germline, CDR1 is SGHVS, CDR2 FNYEAQ. CDR3 sequence (DNA): TGTGCCAGCAGCCCAGCGGCAGAGGGACTCTACACAGATACGCAGTATTTT. Residues: CASSPAAEGLYTDTQYF.

The V gene is TRBV27, the J gene TRBJ2-7; possibly TRBD2 for D (5 bases). CDR1 and CDR2 (germline): MNHEY, SMNVEV (reference sequence). The V gene lost 3 bases and the J gene lost 1 base, with 7 bases spanning the gap. The CDR3 runs to 13 residues. CDR3 protein: CASSFGISYEQYF. CDR3 nucleotides: TGTGCCAGCAGTTTCGGGATATCCTACGAGCAGTACTTC.

DNA for the CDR3: TGCAGTGCTAGAGTCCTTCCGGCAGGGGGCTCGAAGGAGACCCAGTACTTC. Its translation: CSARVLPAGGSKETQYF. This chain joins TRBV20-1 and TRBJ2-5, with 8 bases matching TRBD1. This CDR3 is 17 amino acids long. CDR1 and CDR2 (germline): DFQATT, SNEGSKA (reference sequence). The ends lost 1 base at V and 5 bases at J; junction bases unmatched: 15.

This clonotype has only a few counts. The rearrangement joins TRBV6-5 to TRBJ2-7; D is possibly TRBD2 (6 bases). This CDR3 is 13 amino acids long. Germline V gene lookup returns CDR1 MNHEY and CDR2 SVGAGI. The V end lost 8 bases, the J end lost 4 bases, and 15 bases lay between the germline ends. This chain's CDR3 is CASGLRAGYEQYF. CDR3 nucleotide sequence: TGTGCCAGCGGTTTGAGGGCGGGGTACGAGCAGTACTTC.

This clonotype was detected a few times. The chain combines TRBV11-1 with TRBJ2-6, with D perhaps matching TRBD1 or TRBD2 (5 bases each). This CDR3 contains 16 residues. Germline CDR1 SGHAT, CDR2 FQDESV (reference sequence). The V end lost 5 bases, the J end lost 0 bases, and 11 bases lay between the germline ends. The CDR3 loop reads CASSRDGNSGANVLTF. The CDR3 region has the DNA TGTGCCAGCAGCCGGGACGGAAACTCTGGGGCCAACGTCCTGACTTTC.

V and J are TRBV7-9 and TRBJ2-7; the match to TRBD1 covers 7 bases. Looked up from germline, CDR1 is SEHNR and CDR2 is FQNEAQ (reference sequence). The J segment lost 4 bases and the V segment lost 5 bases, leaving 14 bases of the junction unmatched. The CDR3 has 16 amino acids. The CDR3 DNA follows: TGTGCCAGCAGCCCCCCCGGCGGACAGGTCGGTTACGAGCAGTACTTC. Its protein product is CASSPPGGQVGYEQYF. The variable domain in full, with the rest retrieved from reference TRBV7-9 and TRBJ2-7, is DTGVSQNPRHKITKRGQNVTFRCDPISEHNRLYWYRQTLGQGPEFLTYFQNEAQLEKSRLLSDRFSAERPKGSFSTLEIQRTEQGDSAMYLCASSPPGGQVGYEQYFGPGTRLTVT.

The chain couples TRBV29-1 to TRBJ1-2; unclear D gene. V shed 4 bases and J shed 8 bases, with 11 bases lying between them. The CDR3 contains 11 residues. Per germline, CDR1 SQVTM and CDR2 ANQGSEA. CDR3 sequence reads: CSVVTRGGYTF. The CDR3 DNA reads TGCAGCGTTGTAACGAGAGGAGGCTACACCTTC.

This clonotype was picked up many times. The J gene is TRBJ1-1, the V gene TRBV4-1; D gene uncertain. Germline V gene lookup returns CDR1 MGHRA and CDR2 YSYEKL. The CDR3 loop spans 15 amino acids. Trimming left V 1 base short and J 5 bases short, with 14 bases between. CDR3 in DNA: TGCGCCAGCAGCCAAGGACCGGGGTTGAGGACTGAAGCTTTCTTT. This sequence encodes CASSQGPGLRTEAFF.

This chain joins TRBV27 and TRBJ2-3, with unresolved D. V lost 5 bases to trimming and J lost 4 bases, with 10 bases between them. Germline values: CDR1 MNHEY, CDR2 SMNVEV (reference sequence). The CDR3 runs to 13 residues. The CDR3 DNA is TGTGCCAGCAGTCCCCACGGGTCAGATACGCAGTATTTT. Its protein is CASSPHGSDTQYF.

J is TRBJ1-2 and V is TRBV12-3 or TRBV12-4; no reliable D call. The CDR3 covers 14 residues. Trimming pared 2 bases from V and 4 bases from J, leaving 11 bases between. CDR3 protein: CASSLFLSFYGYTF. The CDR3 DNA reads TGTGCCAGCAGTTTATTTCTCAGCTTCTATGGCTACACCTTC.

The sample holds one count of this clonotype. The V call is TRBV6-1, the J call TRBJ2-3; no clear D gene. The CDR3 covers 14 residues. V was pared by 5 bases and J by 0 bases, with 9 bases between. Looked up from germline, CDR1 is MNHNS and CDR2 is SASEGT. CDR3 DNA: TGTGCCAGCAGTTCTCCCATAAGCACAGATACGCAGTATTTT. As protein: CASSSPISTDTQYF.

The V call is TRBV7-2, the J call TRBJ1-6; no firm D call. V was trimmed by 3 bases and J by 8 bases, leaving 14 bases between them. This CDR3 region has 15 residues. Per the germline V gene, CDR1 is SGHTA and CDR2 is FQGNSA. CDR3 sequence (DNA): TGTGCCAGCAGCTTTCTCGGGGAATCGGATTCACCCCTCCACTTT. It translates to CASSFLGESDSPLHF.

This clonotype was seen a handful of times. The chain employs TRBV12-3 or TRBV12-4 and TRBJ2-5; TRBD2 agrees at 9 bases. V dropped 2 bases and J dropped 3; count of bases not matched to a gene: 7. The CDR3 is 16 amino acids. CDR3 nucleotide sequence: TGTGCCAGCAGTTTAAATCCCGCTAGCGGGGAAGAGACCCAGTACTTC. Its protein is CASSLNPASGEETQYF.

This clonotype was seen a single time. The chain combines TRBV11-2 with TRBJ1-1, with D hard to call. This CDR3 contains 14 residues. The germline V and J ends were trimmed by 3 bases and 4 bases, with 12 bases remaining between them. Germline V gene lookup returns CDR1 SGHAT and CDR2 FQNNGV. CDR3 residues: CASSFRWRGTEAFF. DNA for the CDR3: TGTGCCAGCAGCTTCAGGTGGCGCGGCACTGAAGCTTTCTTT.